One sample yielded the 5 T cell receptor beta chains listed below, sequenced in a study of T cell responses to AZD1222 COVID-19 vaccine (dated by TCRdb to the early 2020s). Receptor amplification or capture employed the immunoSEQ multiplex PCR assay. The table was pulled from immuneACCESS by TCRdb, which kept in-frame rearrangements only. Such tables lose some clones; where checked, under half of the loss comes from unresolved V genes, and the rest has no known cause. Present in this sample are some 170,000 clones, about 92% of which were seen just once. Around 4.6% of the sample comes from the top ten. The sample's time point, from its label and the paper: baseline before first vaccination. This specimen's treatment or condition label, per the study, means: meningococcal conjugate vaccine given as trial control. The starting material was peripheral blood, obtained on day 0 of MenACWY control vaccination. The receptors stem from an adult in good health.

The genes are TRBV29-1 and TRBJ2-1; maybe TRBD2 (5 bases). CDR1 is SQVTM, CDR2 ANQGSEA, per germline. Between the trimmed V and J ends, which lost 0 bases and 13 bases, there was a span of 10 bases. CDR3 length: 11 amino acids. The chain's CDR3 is CSVEESRVQFF. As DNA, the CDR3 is TGCAGCGTTGAAGAATCGAGGGTACAGTTCTTC.

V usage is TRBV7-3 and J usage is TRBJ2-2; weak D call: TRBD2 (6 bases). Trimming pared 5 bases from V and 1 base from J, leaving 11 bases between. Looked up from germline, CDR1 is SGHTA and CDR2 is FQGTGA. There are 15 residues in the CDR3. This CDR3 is CASSRDSGNTGELFF. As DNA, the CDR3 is TGTGCCAGCAGCCGGGACTCCGGGAACACCGGGGAGCTGTTTTTT. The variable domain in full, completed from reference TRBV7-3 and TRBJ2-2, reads GAGVSQTPSNKVTEKGKYVELRCDPISGHTALYWYRQSLGQGPEFLIYFQGTGAADDSGLPNDRFFAVRPEGSVSTLKIQRTERGDSAVYLCASSRDSGNTGELFFGEGSRLTVL.

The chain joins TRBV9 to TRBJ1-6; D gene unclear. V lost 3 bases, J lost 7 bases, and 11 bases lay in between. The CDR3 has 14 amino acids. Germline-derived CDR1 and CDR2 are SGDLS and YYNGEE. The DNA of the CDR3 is TGTGCCAGCAGCGGAATTGCAGTAAATTCACCCCTCCACTTT. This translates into CASSGIAVNSPLHF. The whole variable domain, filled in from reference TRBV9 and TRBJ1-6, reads DSGVTQTPKHLITATGQRVTLRCSPRSGDLSVYWYQQSLDQGLQFLIQYYNGEERAKGNILERFSAQQFPDLHSELNLSSLELGDSALYFCASSGIAVNSPLHFGNGTRLTVT.

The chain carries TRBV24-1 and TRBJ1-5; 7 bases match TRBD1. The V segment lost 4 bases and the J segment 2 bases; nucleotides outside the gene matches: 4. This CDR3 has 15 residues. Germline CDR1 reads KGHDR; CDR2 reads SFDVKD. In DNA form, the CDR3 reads TGTGCCACCAGTGAGGCAGGGGGGGGCAATCAGCCCCAGCATTTT. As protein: CATSEAGGGNQPQHF.

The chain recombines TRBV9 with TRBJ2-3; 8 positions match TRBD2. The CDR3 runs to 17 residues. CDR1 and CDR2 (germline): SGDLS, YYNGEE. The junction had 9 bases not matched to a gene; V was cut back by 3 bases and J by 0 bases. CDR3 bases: TGTGCCAGCAGCGGTAGCGGGGCGATGCCTAGCACAGATACGCAGTATTTT. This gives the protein CASSGSGAMPSTDTQYF. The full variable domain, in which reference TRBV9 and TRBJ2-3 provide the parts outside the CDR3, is DSGVTQTPKHLITATGQRVTLRCSPRSGDLSVYWYQQSLDQGLQFLIQYYNGEERAKGNILERFSAQQFPDLHSELNLSSLELGDSALYFCASSGSGAMPSTDTQYFGPGTRLTVL.